This T cell receptor beta chain was observed in a study of CXCR3-negative and CXCR3-positive naive CD8 T cells. Findings of the study overall: Both naive subsets showed comparably high diversity, and memory CD8+ cells showed much lower diversity. Surface CD5 looked about the same in the naive subsets, so the authors worked out TCR strength from TRB CDR3 properties. Naive CXCR3-negative cells resembled naive CXCR3-positive cells in TRBV-TRBJ usage; memory cells differed. More hydrophobic TRB CDR3s were found in CXCR3-positive naive cells than in CXCR3-negative naive cells.

All TRB cDNA libraries came from 5' RACE performed with UMI labels. TCRdb re-called the 5' RACE reads, yielding one record per CDR3 amino acid sequence without DNA. Its clone listing holds 75,000 to 90,000 distinct CDR3 sequences. This CDR3 has 14 amino acids. Comment on this clonotype: Antigen unknown.

Input material: naive CXCR3+ CD8+ T cells from blood. Described subset: CD45RO-CCR7+CD27+CD95- naive CD8+ T cells expressing CXCR3 (TNR3+). The receptor comes from a human donor in good health. Some clones in this sample may be carry-over from other donors' samples. This chain uses TRBV12-3 or TRBV12-4 with TRBJ2-2; TCRdb names TRBD1, which stays unverified in the absence of DNA. CDR3: CASSSPGSTGELFF.